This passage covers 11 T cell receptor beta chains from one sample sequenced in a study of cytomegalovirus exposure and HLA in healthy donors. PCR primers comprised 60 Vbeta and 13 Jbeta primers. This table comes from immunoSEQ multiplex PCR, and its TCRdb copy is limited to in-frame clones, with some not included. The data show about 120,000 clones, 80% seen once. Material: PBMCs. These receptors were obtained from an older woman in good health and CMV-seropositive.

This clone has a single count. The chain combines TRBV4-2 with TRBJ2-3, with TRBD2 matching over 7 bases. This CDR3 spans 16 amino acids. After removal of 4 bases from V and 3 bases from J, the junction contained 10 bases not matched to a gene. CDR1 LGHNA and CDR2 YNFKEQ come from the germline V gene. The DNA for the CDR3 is TGTGCCAGCAGCCGCGGTTGGGCGGGAGCGACAGATACGCAGTATTTT. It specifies CASSRGWAGATDTQYF.

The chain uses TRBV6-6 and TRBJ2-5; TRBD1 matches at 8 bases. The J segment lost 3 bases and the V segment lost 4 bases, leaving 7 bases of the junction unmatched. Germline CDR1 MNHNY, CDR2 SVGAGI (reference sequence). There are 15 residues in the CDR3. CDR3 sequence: CASSSAGGYEETQYF. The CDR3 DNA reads TGTGCCAGCAGTTCGGCAGGGGGCTATGAAGAGACCCAGTACTTC.

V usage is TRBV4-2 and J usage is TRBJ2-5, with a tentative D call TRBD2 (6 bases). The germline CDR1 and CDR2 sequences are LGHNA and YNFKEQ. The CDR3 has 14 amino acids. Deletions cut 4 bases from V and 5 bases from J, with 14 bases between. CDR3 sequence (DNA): TGTGCCAGCAGCCCCGGGGGATTTCGGGAGACCCAGTACTTC. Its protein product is CASSPGGFRETQYF.

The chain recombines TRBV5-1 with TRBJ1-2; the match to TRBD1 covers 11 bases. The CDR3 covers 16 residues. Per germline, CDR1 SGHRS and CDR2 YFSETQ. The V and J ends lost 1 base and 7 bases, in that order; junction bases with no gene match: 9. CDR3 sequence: CASSLTRTGGIGGYTF. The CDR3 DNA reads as TGCGCCAGCAGCTTGACCCGGACAGGGGGCATAGGTGGCTACACCTTC.

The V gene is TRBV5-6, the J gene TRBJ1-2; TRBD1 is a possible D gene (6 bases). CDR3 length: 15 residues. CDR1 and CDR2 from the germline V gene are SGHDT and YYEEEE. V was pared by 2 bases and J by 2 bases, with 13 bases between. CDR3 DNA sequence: TGTGCCAGCAGCTTCCGACAGGAGCGGAACTATGGCTACACCTTC. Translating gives CASSFRQERNYGYTF.

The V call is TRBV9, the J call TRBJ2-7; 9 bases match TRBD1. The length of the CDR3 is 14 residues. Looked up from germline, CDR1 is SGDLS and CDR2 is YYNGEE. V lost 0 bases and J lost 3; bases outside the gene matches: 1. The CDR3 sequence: CASSVGGQGYEQYF. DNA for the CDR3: TGTGCCAGCAGCGTAGGGGGACAGGGCTACGAGCAGTACTTC.

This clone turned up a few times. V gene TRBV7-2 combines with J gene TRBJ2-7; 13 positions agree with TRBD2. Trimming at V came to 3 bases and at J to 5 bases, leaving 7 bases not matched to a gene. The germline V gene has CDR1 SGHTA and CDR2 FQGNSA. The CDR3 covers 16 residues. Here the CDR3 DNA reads TGTGCCAGCAGCTTGAGGACTAGCGGGAGTGCCCACGAGCAGTACTTC. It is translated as CASSLRTSGSAHEQYF.

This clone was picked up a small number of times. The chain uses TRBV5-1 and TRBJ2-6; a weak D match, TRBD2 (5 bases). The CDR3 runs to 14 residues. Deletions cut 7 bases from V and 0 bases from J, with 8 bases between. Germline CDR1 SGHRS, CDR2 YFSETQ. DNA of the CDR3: TGCGCCAGCTCACTAGTCTCTGGGGCCAACGTCCTGACTTTC. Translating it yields CASSLVSGANVLTF.

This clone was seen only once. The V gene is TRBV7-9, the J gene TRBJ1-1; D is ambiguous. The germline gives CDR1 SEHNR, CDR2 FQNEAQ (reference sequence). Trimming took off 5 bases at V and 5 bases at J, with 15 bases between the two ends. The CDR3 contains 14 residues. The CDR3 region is CASSPQGGGTEAFF. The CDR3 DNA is TGTGCCAGCAGCCCCCAAGGAGGAGGAACTGAAGCTTTCTTT. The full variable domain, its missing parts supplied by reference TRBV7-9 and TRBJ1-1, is DTGVSQNPRHKITKRGQNVTFRCDPISEHNRLYWYRQTLGQGPEFLTYFQNEAQLEKSRLLSDRFSAERPKGSFSTLEIQRTEQGDSAMYLCASSPQGGGTEAFFGQGTRLTVV.

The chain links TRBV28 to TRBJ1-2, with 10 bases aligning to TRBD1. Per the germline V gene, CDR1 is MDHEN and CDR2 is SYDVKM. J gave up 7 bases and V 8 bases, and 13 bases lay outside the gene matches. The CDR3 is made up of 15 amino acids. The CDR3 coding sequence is TGTGCCAGCTTCCCAGGCGGAGACAGGGGGCTTGGCTACACCTTC. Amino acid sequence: CASFPGGDRGLGYTF.

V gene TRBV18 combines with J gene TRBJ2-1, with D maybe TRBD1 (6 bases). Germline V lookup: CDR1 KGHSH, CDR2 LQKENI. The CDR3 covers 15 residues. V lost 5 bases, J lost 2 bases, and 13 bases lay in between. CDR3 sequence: CASSGMTGTYNEQFF. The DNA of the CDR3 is TGTGCCAGCTCAGGAATGACAGGCACCTACAATGAGCAGTTCTTC.